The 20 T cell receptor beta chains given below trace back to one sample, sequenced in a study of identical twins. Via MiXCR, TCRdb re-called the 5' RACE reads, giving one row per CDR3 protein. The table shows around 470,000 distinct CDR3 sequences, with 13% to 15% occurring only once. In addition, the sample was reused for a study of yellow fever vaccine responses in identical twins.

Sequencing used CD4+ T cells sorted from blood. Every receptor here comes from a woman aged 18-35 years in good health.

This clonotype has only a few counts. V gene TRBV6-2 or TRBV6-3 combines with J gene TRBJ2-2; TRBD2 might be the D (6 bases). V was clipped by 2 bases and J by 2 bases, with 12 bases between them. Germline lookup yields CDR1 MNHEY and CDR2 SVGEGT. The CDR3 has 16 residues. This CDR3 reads CASSYGGDLNTGELFF. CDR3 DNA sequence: TGTGCCAGCAGTTACGGCGGGGACCTAAACACCGGGGAGCTGTTTTTT.

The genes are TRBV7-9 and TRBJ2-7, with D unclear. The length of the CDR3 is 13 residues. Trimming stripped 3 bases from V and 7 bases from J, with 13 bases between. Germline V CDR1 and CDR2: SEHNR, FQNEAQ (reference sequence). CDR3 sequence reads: CASSLGRQAEQYF. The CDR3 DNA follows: TGTGCCAGCAGCTTGGGCAGGCAGGCGGAGCAGTACTTC. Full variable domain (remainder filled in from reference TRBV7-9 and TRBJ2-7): DTGVSQNPRHKITKRGQNVTFRCDPISEHNRLYWYRQTLGQGPEFLTYFQNEAQLEKSRLLSDRFSAERPKGSFSTLEIQRTEQGDSAMYLCASSLGRQAEQYFGPGTRLTVT.

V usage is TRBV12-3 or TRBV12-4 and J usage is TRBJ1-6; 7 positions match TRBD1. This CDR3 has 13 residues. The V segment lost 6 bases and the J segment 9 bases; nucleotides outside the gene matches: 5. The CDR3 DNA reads TGTGCCAGCAGAGGACAGGTTGGTTCACCCCTCCACTTT. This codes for CASRGQVGSPLHF.

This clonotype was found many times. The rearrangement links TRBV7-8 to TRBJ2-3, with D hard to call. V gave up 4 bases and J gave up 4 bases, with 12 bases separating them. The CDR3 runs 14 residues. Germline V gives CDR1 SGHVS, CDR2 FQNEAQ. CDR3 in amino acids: CASSSQKSSDTQYF. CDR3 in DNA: TGTGCCAGCAGCTCCCAAAAATCGTCAGATACGCAGTATTTT.

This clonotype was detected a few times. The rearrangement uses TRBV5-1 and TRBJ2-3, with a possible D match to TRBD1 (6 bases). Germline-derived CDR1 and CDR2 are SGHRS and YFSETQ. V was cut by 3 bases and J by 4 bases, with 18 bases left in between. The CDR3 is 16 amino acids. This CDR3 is CASSSGQTRSADTQYF. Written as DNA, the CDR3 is TGCGCCAGCAGCTCCGGACAGACTCGGTCTGCAGATACGCAGTATTTT.

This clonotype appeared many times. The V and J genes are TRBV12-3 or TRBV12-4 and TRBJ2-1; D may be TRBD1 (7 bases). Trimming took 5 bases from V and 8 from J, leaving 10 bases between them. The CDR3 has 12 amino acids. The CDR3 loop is CASSLRGDEQFF. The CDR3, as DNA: TGTGCCAGCAGTCTCAGGGGGGATGAGCAGTTCTTC.

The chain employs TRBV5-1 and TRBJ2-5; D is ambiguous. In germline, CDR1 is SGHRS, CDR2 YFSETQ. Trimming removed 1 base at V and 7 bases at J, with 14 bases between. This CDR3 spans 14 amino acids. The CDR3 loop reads CASSLPQDFGTQYF. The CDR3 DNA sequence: TGCGCCAGCAGCTTGCCGCAGGATTTCGGGACCCAGTACTTC.

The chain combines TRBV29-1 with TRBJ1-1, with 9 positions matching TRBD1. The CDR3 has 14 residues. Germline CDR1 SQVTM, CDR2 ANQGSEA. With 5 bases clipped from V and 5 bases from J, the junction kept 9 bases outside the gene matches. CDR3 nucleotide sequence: TGCAGCGTTCTAGTCGACAGGGGGTCTACTGAAGCTTTCTTT. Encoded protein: CSVLVDRGSTEAFF.

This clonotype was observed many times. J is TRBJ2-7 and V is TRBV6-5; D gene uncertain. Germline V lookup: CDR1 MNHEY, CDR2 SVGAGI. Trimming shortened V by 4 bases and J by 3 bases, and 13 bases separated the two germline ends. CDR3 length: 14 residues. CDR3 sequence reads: CASSSPLVNYEQYF. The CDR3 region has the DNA TGTGCCAGCAGTTCCCCATTGGTGAACTACGAGCAGTACTTC.

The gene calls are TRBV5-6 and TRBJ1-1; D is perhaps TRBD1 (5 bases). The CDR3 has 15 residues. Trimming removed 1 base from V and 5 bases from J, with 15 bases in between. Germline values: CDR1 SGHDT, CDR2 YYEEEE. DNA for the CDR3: TGTGCCAGCAGCTTGCGGGGCAGAGTTTGGACTGAAGCTTTCTTT. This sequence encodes CASSLRGRVWTEAFF.

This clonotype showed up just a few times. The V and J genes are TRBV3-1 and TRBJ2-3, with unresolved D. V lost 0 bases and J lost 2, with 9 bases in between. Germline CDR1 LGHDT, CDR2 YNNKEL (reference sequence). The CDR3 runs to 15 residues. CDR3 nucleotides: TGTGCCAGCAGCCAAGATCCTGCGAACACAGATACGCAGTATTTT. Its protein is CASSQDPANTDTQYF.

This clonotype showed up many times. The CDR3 nucleotides are TGTGCCATCAGTGAGGACAGGGGAAGCAATCAGCCCCAGCATTTT. This translates into CAISEDRGSNQPQHF. V is TRBV10-3 and J is TRBJ1-5; 8 nucleotides agree with TRBD1. The CDR3 sequence is 15 residues long. The V gene end was trimmed by 2 bases and the J gene end by 1 base; junction bases not matched to a gene: 1. The germline CDR1 and CDR2 sequences are ENHRY and SYGVKD.

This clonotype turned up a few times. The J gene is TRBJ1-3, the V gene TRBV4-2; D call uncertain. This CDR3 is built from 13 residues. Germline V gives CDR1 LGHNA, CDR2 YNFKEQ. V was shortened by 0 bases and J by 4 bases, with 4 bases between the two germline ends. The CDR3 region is CASSQELGNTIYF. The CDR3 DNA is TGTGCCAGCAGCCAAGAACTGGGAAACACCATATATTTT.

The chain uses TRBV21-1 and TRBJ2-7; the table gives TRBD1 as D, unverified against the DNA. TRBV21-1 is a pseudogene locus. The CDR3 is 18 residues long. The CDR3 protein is CASSRTGPGTEFSYEQYF. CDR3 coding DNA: TGTGCCAGCAGCCGTACCGGTCCCGGGACCGAGTTCTCCTACGAGCAGTACTTC.

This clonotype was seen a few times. The DNA of the CDR3 is TGTGCCGGAGGGGACCGCTACGAGCAGTACTTC. Residues: CAGGDRYEQYF. This chain uses TRBV30 with TRBJ2-7; tentative D call: TRBD2 (6 bases). V dropped 8 bases and J dropped 3 bases, with 11 bases sitting between them. The CDR3 totals 11 residues. Germline CDR1 reads GTSNPN; CDR2 reads SVGIG (reference sequence).

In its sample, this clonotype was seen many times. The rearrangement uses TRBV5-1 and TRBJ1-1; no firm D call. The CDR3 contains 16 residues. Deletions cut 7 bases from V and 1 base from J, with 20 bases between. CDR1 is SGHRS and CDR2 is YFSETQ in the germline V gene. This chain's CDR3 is CASGPTTILPNTEAFF. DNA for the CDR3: TGCGCCAGCGGACCTACTACCATCCTTCCGAACACTGAAGCTTTCTTT.

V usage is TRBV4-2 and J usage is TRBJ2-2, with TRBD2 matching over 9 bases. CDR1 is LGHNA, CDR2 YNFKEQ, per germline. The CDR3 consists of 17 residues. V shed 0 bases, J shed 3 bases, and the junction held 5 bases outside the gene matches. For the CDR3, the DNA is TGTGCCAGCAGCCAAGAAAGCGGGGGGACTTACACCGGGGAGCTGTTTTTT. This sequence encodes CASSQESGGTYTGELFF.

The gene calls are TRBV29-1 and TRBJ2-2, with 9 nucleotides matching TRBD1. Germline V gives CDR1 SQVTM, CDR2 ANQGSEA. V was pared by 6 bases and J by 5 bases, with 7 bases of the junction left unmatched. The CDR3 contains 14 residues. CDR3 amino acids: CSVVRQGGTGELFF. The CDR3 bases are TGCAGCGTCGTGCGACAGGGGGGGACCGGGGAGCTGTTTTTT.

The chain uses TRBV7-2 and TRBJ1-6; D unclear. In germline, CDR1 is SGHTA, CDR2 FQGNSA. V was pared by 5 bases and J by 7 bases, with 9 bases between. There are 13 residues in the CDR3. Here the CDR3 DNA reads TGTGCCAGCAGCCCAGTGGGGAATTCACCCCTCCACTTT. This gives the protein CASSPVGNSPLHF.

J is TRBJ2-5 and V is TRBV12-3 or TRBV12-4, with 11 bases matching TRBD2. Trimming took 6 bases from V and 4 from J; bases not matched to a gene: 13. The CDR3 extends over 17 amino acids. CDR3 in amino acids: CASSYLAGGVFGETQYF. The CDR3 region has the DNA TGTGCCAGCAGCTATCTAGCGGGGGGCGTCTTTGGAGAGACCCAGTACTTC.